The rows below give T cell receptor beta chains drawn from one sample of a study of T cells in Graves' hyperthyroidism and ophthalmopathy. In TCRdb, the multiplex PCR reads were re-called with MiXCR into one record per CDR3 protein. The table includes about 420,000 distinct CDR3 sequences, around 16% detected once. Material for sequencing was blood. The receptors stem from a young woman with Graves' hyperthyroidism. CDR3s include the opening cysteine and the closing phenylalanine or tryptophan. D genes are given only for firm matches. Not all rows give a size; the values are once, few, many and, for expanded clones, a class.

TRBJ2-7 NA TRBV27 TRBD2 CASSLDPLAGGRTHEQYF TGTGCCAGCAGTTTAGACCCCCTAGCGGGAGGGCGGACCCACGAGCAGTACTTC
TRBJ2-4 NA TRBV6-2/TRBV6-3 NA CASSIRDSPAIQYF TGTGCCAGCAGTATAAGGGACTCCCCAGCCATTCAGTACTTC
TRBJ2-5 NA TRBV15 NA CATSRQGGGLETQYF TGTGCCACCAGCAGACAAGGGGGGGGGCTCGAGACCCAGTACTTC
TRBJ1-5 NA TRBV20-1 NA CSAEGRTPNQPQHF TGCAGTGCTGAGGGGAGAACCCCGAATCAGCCCCAGCATTTT
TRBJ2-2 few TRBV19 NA CASNPQGLSNTGELFF TGTGCCAGTAATCCACAGGGTTTATCCAACACCGGGGAGCTGTTTTTT
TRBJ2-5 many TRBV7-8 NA CASSFVGRGSKETQYF TGTGCCAGCAGCTTCGTCGGGCGGGGCAGCAAGGAGACCCAGTACTTC
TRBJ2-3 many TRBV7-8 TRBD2 CASSLFSGSGLSTDTQYF TGTGCCAGCAGCTTATTTAGCGGGAGCGGGCTAAGCACAGATACGCAGTATTTT
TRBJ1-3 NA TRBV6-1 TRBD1 CASRPPGQGAARNTIYF TGTGCCAGCAGACCTCCGGGACAGGGGGCGGCTCGAAACACCATATATTTT
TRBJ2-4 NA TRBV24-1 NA CATSDLRGRTKNIQYF TGTGCCACCAGTGATCTTAGGGGTAGGACCAAAAACATTCAGTACTTC
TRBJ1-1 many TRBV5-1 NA CASSLIGSEAFF TGCGCCAGCAGCTTGATTGGGTCTGAAGCTTTCTTT
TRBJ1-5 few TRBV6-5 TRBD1 CASSYIRQGIWGSNQPQHF TGTGCCAGCAGTTACATCCGACAGGGAATTTGGGGCAGCAATCAGCCCCAGCATTTT
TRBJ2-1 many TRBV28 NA CASSPPGEKQFF TGTGCCAGCAGTCCCCCGGGAGAGAAGCAGTTCTTC
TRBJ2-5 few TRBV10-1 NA CASSEGSSLETQYF TGCGCCAGCAGTGAGGGGAGTAGCTTAGAGACCCAGTACTTC
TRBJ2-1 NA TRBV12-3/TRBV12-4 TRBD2 CASTVFGREGPYNEQFF TGTGCCAGCACCGTATTTGGGCGGGAGGGCCCATACAATGAGCAGTTCTTC